This T cell receptor beta chain was retrieved from a study of T cell responses to AZD1222 COVID-19 vaccine (dated by TCRdb to about 2021). Study-level background: Because spike-specific TCR depth and breadth did not differ between the two schedules, AZD1222 recipients who got a second dose at roughly 4 weeks were pooled with those who got a second dose at roughly 12 weeks. Trial participants were enrolled into age subgroups of 18-55, 56-69 and 70-plus years, which contained 148, 28 and 57 TCR-sequenced participants, respectively. A total of 233 trial participants underwent TCR sequencing, of whom about 210 had received two doses of AZD1222 and some 26 had received two doses of the MenACWY control vaccine.

The CDR3 regions of human TCRbeta chains were subjected to immunosequencing. As for how the authors treated the data: Repertoire TCRs were checked for matches against a reference library of SARS-CoV-2-specific TCRs that had been generated using the MIRA antigen-specificity platform. Breadth was defined as the fraction of unique TCRs that were SARS-CoV-2-associated. Depth was defined as the fraction of total T cells that were SARS-CoV-2-associated. Using the MIRA data, each spike-specific TCR was assigned both to the spike region to which the TCR was reactive and to a CD4 or CD8 class. Log10-transformed breadth and depth values were compared by one-way ANOVA with Sidak's multiple comparisons tests. This immuneACCESS table, as held by TCRdb, lists in-frame sequences with V and J called but not all clones. Of the missing ones, under half trace to an unresolved V gene in checked studies; the others have no known cause. Clonal size and the V and J genes are those of that table, whereas D and trimming came from the DNA. The table for this sample lists about 120,000 clones; approximately 85% of them were counted only once. The top ten clones comprise approximately 8.8% of the sample.

The research as a whole found: After two AZD1222 doses, both the breadth and the depth of spike-specific TCRs were significantly higher than at day 0 and than in MenACWY recipients. Because no day 14 peak-response samples were available, repertoires were characterized only after the peak T cell response. Participants were mostly white British and included more females than males, and it was suggested by the authors that clonal diversity may have been underestimated. Epitopes outside the regions mutated in the B.1.351 and B.1.1.7 variants were reportedly recognized by nearly half of the unique spike-specific TCRs. Conclusions about previously exposed vaccinees were limited because only six AZD1222 recipients were SARS-CoV-2 seropositive at baseline. The vaccine-associated CD4 TCRs covered the entire spike protein, and the dominant responses fell in regions 160-218 and 743-854. The 56-69-year group was small, and its depth increase did not reach significance, likely because of low power.

The time point label, as the study defines it: baseline before first vaccination. The vaccinee samples were drawn from two UK trials, COV001 and COV002, one of which was a single-blind randomized controlled phase 2/3 trial testing AZD1222 (ChAdOx1 nCoV-19) in healthy adults. For TCRbeta chain sequencing, PBMC samples were collected from trial participants at day 0 and at day 28 after the second dose. On this clone: Its specific antigen is unknown. No per-base quality is available; no much larger clone lies one base away.

The origin of this receptor is an adult in good health. The sequences come from peripheral blood, collected on day 0 of AZD1222 vaccination.

The CDR3 loop reads CSAPHVDITGANVLTF. The DNA sequence follows: TGCAGCGCCCCGCACGTTGACATAACTGGGGCCAACGTCCTGACTTTC. The V and J segments used are TRBV29-1 and TRBJ2-6; the D gene assignment is ambiguous. The CDR3, cysteine through phenylalanine, is 16 amino acids long. Of the read, only the CDR3 DNA is kept; its 48 bases are in frame from base 1. V is shortened by 7 bases, J by 2 bases, and the region joining them spans 18 bases. Based on the germline V gene, the CDR1 and CDR2 sequences are SQVTM and ANQGSEA. With the portions outside the CDR3 filled from the reference TRBV29-1 and TRBJ2-6 genes, the complete variable region becomes SAVISQKPSRDICQRGTSLTIQCQVDSQVTMMFWYRQQPGQSLTLIATANQGSEATYESGFVIDKFPISRPNLTFSTLTVSNMSPEDSSIYLCSAPHVDITGANVLTFGAGSRLTVL.